This T cell receptor beta chain came from a study of neoadjuvant anti-PD-1 for oral cavity cancer. The CDR3 has 12 amino acids. Germline CDR1 is SGHAT and CDR2 is FQNNGV. Trimming took off 1 base at V and 6 bases at J, with 4 bases between the two ends. Only in-frame clones appear in the TCRdb table, and some are missing; sequencing was by immunoSEQ multiplex PCR. The sample shows some 14,000 clones, roughly 70% of them seen only once. Blood cells were analyzed directly, without culture or expansion. The chain joins TRBV11-2 to TRBJ2-1, with no clear D. Sequencing was performed on PBMCs, taken before nivolumab (anti-PD-1) treatment. The sequence was obtained from a person aged 35-79 years with oral cavity squamous cell carcinoma. The CDR3, as DNA: TGTGCCAGCAGCTTAGGGGTCAATGAGCAGTTCTTC. This encodes CASSLGVNEQFF.